This TCR beta chain is from a study of T-cell memory formation after mild COVID-19. Study at large: Clustering of TCRs was largely donor specific.

The study's findings and limits: Contracting CD4+ clones sat mainly in CM and EM; CD8+ in EMRA. Pre-infection memory harbored some responding clones, suggesting cross-reactive memory joined. Clones that contracted from day 15 to 85 had balanced CD4/CD8; later expanders were CD4+ biased.

Remarks on this clonotype: The antigen remains undetermined.

Germline V gives CDR1 SGHTA, CDR2 FQGNSA. This CDR3 has 13 amino acids. The ends were cut back, 2 bases at V and 14 bases at J, with 16 bases in the middle. TCRdb ran MiXCR on the 5' RACE reads and lists one entry per CDR3 protein. This sample yields 350,000 to 500,000 distinct CDR3 sequences, of which roughly 18% are seen a single time; 20% to 25% belongs to the top ten. This TCR was sampled from a young man who had mild COVID-19 (a few samples of this study predate the infection). Cell type and time point are not known. The chain couples TRBV7-2 to TRBJ1-5; D unclear. Material for sequencing was PBMCs or a T cell subset sorted from them (not recorded which). CDR3 amino acids: CASSLSGNQTKHF. The DNA for the CDR3 is TGTGCCAGCAGCTTATCCGGCAATCAGACCAAGCATTTT.